This TCR beta chain emerged from a study of T cell responses to AZD1222 COVID-19 vaccine (dated by TCRdb to the early 2020s). For the study in its entirety: AZD1222 recipients whose second dose came at about 4 weeks and those whose second dose came at about 12 weeks were combined into one group, since spike-specific TCR depth and breadth did not differ between the two schedules. TCR sequencing was performed for some 250 trial participants, of whom around 200 were given two doses of AZD1222 and around 25 were given two doses of MenACWY control vaccine. Trial participants were enrolled by age into 18-55, 56-69 and 70-plus year subgroups, with 148, 28 and 57 TCR-sequenced participants respectively.

Sample time point, as interpreted from the label and publication: baseline before first vaccination. The vaccinee samples were drawn from two UK trials, COV001 and COV002, one of which was a single-blind randomized controlled phase 2/3 trial testing AZD1222 (ChAdOx1 nCoV-19) in healthy adults. Trial participant PBMC samples were collected at day 0 and day 28 after the second dose for TCRbeta chain sequencing. Study-wide conclusions, independent of this receptor: Reportedly, almost half of the unique spike-specific TCRs recognized epitopes lying outside the regions that are mutated in the B.1.351 and B.1.1.7 variants. In the small 56-69-year group, the increase in depth fell short of significance, most likely because of low power. Most participants were white British and females outnumbered males, and the authors suggested that clonal diversity may have been underestimated. Because no samples from the day 14 peak response were available, repertoires could be characterized only after the peak T cell response. Spike-specific TCR breadth and depth rose significantly after two AZD1222 doses compared with day 0 and with MenACWY recipients. Conclusions about previously exposed vaccinees are limited, since just five or six AZD1222 recipients were seropositive for SARS-CoV-2 at baseline. CD4 TCRs associated with the vaccine covered the entire spike protein, and the dominant responses were in regions 160-218 and 743-854.

The CDR3 regions of human TCRbeta chains were subjected to immunosequencing. Under the source paper's analysis protocol: TCRs in the repertoires were matched against a reference library of SARS-CoV-2-specific TCRs that had been generated with the MIRA antigen-specificity platform. Breadth was defined as the fraction of unique TCRs that were SARS-CoV-2-associated. Depth was defined as the fraction of total T cells that were SARS-CoV-2-associated. Each spike-specific TCR was assigned to its reactive spike region and to a CD4 or CD8 class using the MIRA data. Log10-transformed breadth and depth values were compared by one-way ANOVA with Sidak's multiple comparisons tests. Not all clones reach the TCRdb copy of this immuneACCESS table, which keeps in-frame sequences only. Checked studies attribute under half of the gap to unresolved V genes and leave the rest unexplained. V, J and clone size reflect that table, while D and trimming were determined from the DNA. The table for this sample lists 95,000 to 150,000 clones; 70% to 90% of them were counted only once. Roughly 9.1% of the sample is taken by the ten largest.

In this sample, this clone turned up a few times. Its target antigen remains unknown. Base qualities were left out, and no much larger clone turns up one base away. Counted from cysteine to phenylalanine, this CDR3 has 13 amino acids. Kept here is only the CDR3 DNA, which spans 39 bases and is read in frame from base 1. Sequences SGHAT (CDR1) and FQDESV (CDR2) are obtained from the germline V gene (reference sequence). Trimming takes 2 bases from V and 10 bases from J, and the germline ends sit 14 bases apart. The receptor's source is an adult in good health. The sequenced sample was peripheral blood, obtained on day 0 of AZD1222 vaccination. This receptor chain uses TRBV11-1 and TRBJ1-2; the D segment cannot be called with confidence. This receptor carries the CDR3 CASSLSGSGYYTF. The sequenced DNA: TGTGCCAGCAGCTTATCTGGCTCCGGGTACTACACCTTC.